This T cell receptor beta chain was sequenced during a study of blood T cells in healthy people across ages. This clonotype appeared many times. The authors ran a second PCR of about 6 to 12 cycles using a sample-barcoded 5' primer and a J-beta primer mix. Via MiXCR, TCRdb re-called the 5' RACE reads, giving one row per CDR3 protein. The sample includes over 550,000 distinct CDR3 sequences, roughly 30% of them seen just once. The sequencing input was blood. The sequence came from a woman aged 80 or over in good health.

CDR3 nucleotides: TGTGCCAGCAATAACTGGGGGGAAGAGACCCAGTACTTC. This encodes CASNNWGEETQYF. V gene TRBV6-5 combines with J gene TRBJ2-5; perhaps TRBD2 as D (6 bases). Germline CDR1 and CDR2: MNHEY and SVGAGI. This CDR3 is 13 amino acids long. The germline V and J ends were trimmed by 7 bases and 3 bases, with 12 bases remaining between them.